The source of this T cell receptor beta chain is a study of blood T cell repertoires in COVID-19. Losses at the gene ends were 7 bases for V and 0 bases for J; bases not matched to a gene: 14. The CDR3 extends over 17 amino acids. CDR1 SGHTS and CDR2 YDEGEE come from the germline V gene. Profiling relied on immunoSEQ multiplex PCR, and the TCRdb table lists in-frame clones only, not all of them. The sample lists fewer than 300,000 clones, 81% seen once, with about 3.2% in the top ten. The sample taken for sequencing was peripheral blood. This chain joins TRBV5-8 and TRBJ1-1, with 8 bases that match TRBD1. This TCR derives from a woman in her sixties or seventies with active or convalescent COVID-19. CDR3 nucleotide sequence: TGTGCCAGCTCTCTTTGGCAGGGGGCGCGAATGAACACTGAAGCTTTCTTT. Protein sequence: CASSLWQGARMNTEAFF. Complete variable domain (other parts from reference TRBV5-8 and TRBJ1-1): EAGVTQSPTHLIKTRGQQATLRCSPISGHTSVYWYQQALGLGLQFLLWYDEGEERNRGNFPPRFSGRQFPNYSSELNVNALELEDSALYLCASSLWQGARMNTEAFFGQGTRLTVV.